These T cell receptor beta chains were read from a single sample in a study of blood T cell repertoires in COVID-19. Using immunoSEQ multiplex PCR, the repertoire was profiled, and TCRdb retains in-frame clones only, with some absent. Counted here are some 240,000 clones, around 90% occurring once; the ten biggest clones make up about 2%. Sequencing was done on a sample of peripheral blood. The receptors come from a woman aged 55-70 years with COVID-19, enrolled during active disease. The CDR3 runs from the conserved cysteine through the conserved F or W. Each record gives: clone size, J gene, V gene, D gene, CDR3 DNA, CDR3 protein. The D gene is left open where the match is weak. Not all rows give a size; the values are once, few, many and, for expanded clones, a class.

>few|TRBJ1-3|TRBV3-1/TRBV3-2|NA
TGTGCCAGCAGCCCGACACCCGCTTTCACTCCTGGAAACACCATATATTTT
CASSPTPAFTPGNTIYF
>NA|TRBJ1-1|TRBV6-5|NA
TGTGCCAGCAGCCAATGGAACACTGAAGCTTTCTTT
CASSQWNTEAFF
>NA|TRBJ2-3|TRBV5-1|NA
TGCGCCAGCAGCTTGGCCGGCACAGATACGCAGTATTTT
CASSLAGTDTQYF
>once|TRBJ1-6|TRBV7-2|NA
TGTGCCAGCAGCTTATCGAAGAGTCTTTCACCCCTCCACTTT
CASSLSKSLSPLHF
>once|TRBJ1-1|TRBV7-2|TRBD1
TGTGCCAGCAGCCGCAATAGACAGGGAACCGGTGAAGCTTTCTTT
CASSRNRQGTGEAFF
>NA|TRBJ1-2|TRBV4-2|NA
TGTGCCAGCAGCCAAGCCGGAGGGGACCGAGGTTTTGAATATGGCTACACCTTC
CASSQAGGDRGFEYGYTF
>NA|TRBJ2-1|TRBV5-1|NA
TGCGCCAGCAGCTTTGGGCGGGGCACCTACAATGAGCAGTTCTTC
CASSFGRGTYNEQFF
>NA|TRBJ2-7|TRBV7-6|TRBD1
TGTGCCAGCAGCCCCGGGACAGGGGAGGAGTACGAGCAGTACTTC
CASSPGTGEEYEQYF
>NA|TRBJ1-5|TRBV18|TRBD1
TGTGCCAGCGCAGACAGGGGGCTTAGGGGCAATCAGCCCCAGCATTTT
CASADRGLRGNQPQHF
>NA|TRBJ2-5|TRBV27|TRBD2
TGTGCCAGCAGTAGCAGCAAAGCGGGGGGGCAAGAGACCCAGTACTTC
CASSSSKAGGQETQYF
>NA|TRBJ1-5|TRBV19|NA
TGTGCCAGTAGGAACTTGGGAGTGGGGAATCAGCCCCAGCATTTT
CASRNLGVGNQPQHF
>NA|TRBJ1-2|TRBV19|TRBD1
TGTGCCAGTAGTAGACAGGGAAATGGCTACACCTTC
CASSRQGNGYTF
>NA|TRBJ2-7|TRBV7-2|TRBD1
TGTGCCAGCAGCTTAGTGGGACAGGGGGCCCGATTGATCTACGAGCAGTACTTC
CASSLVGQGARLIYEQYF
>once|TRBJ2-1|TRBV19|TRBD2
TGTGCCAGTAGGGTACTAGCGGGGGGGCCAGGTGAGCAGTTCTTC
CASRVLAGGPGEQFF
>NA|TRBJ2-1|TRBV5-4|NA
TGTGCCAGCAGCAGGGCTGGGGAGATCCAGTTCTTC
CASSRAGEIQFF
>few|TRBJ1-1|TRBV6-5|TRBD1
TGTGCCAGCAAAAGGGTGCAGGGGGACACTGAAGCTTTCTTT
CASKRVQGDTEAFF
>NA|TRBJ1-3|TRBV24-1|NA
TGTGCCACCGCCTCCCAACAGGCAATAAACACCATATATTTT
CATASQQAINTIYF
>NA|TRBJ1-1|TRBV29-1|NA
TGCACCGACAACGGAGGGGTCGGGACTGAAGCTTTCTTT
CTDNGGVGTEAFF
>NA|TRBJ2-7|TRBV7-2|TRBD1
TGTGCCAGCAGCGTGGGACAGGGGGGCATCGAGCAGTACTTC
CASSVGQGGIEQYF
>NA|TRBJ1-6|TRBV6-1|TRBD1
TGTGCCAGCAGTGAAATGGGACAGAATTCACCCCTCCACTTT
CASSEMGQNSPLHF
>NA|TRBJ1-2|TRBV5-3|NA
TGTGCCAGAAGCTTGGACAGGATTCATGGCTACACCTTC
CARSLDRIHGYTF
>NA|TRBJ2-1|TRBV5-1|TRBD2
TGCGCCAGCAGGAGGACTAGCGGGGGGTCAAATGAGCAGTTCTTC
CASRRTSGGSNEQFF
>NA|TRBJ1-5|TRBV6-2/TRBV6-3|TRBD1
TGTGCCAGCAGTTACCGGGACAGGATATATAGCAATCAGCCCCAGCATTTT
CASSYRDRIYSNQPQHF
>NA|TRBJ2-7|TRBV9|TRBD2
TGTGCCAGCAGCCCCCCGGGAGGAACCTACTCCTACGAGCAGTACTTC
CASSPPGGTYSYEQYF
>NA|TRBJ1-1|TRBV27|NA
TGTGCCAGCAGTCTACAGGGTGCTGAAGCTTTCTTT
CASSLQGAEAFF
>NA|TRBJ2-5|TRBV14|TRBD1
TGTGCCAGCAGCCAAGAGGCAGGGGGTTATGAGACCCAGTACTTC
CASSQEAGGYETQYF
>NA|TRBJ2-4|TRBV12-3/TRBV12-4|NA
TGTGCCAGCGGAGGGTCAGCCAATTTGTTTCAGTACTTC
CASGGSANLFQYF
>NA|TRBJ2-1|TRBV23-1|TRBD2
TGCGCCAGCAGTCACCCCTTTCTAGCGGGGGGGCCATACAATGAGCAGTTCTTC
CASSHPFLAGGPYNEQFF
>NA|TRBJ1-1|TRBV30|NA
TGTGCCTGGAGTTCAGGAGGTGAAGCTTTCTTT
CAWSSGGEAFF
>NA|TRBJ1-6|TRBV30|NA
TGTGCCTGGAGTCCCGGGTCCTATAATTCACCCCTCCACTTT
CAWSPGSYNSPLHF
>NA|TRBJ2-3|TRBV7-2|TRBD1
TGTGCCAGCAGCTTAGCACAGGGGTTTACAGATACGCAGTATTTT
CASSLAQGFTDTQYF
>NA|TRBJ1-2|TRBV6-1|NA
TGTGCCAGCAGTGAAGCGCTTCTCGGCTTC
CASSEALLGF
>NA|TRBJ2-3|TRBV4-1|TRBD2
TGCGCCAGCAGCCATGGAACTAGCGGGGTAGACACAGATACGCAGTATTTT
CASSHGTSGVDTDTQYF
>NA|TRBJ1-2|TRBV10-3|NA
TGTGCCATCAGTGGGTCGGTTTGGGGAGACTCACACTCTAACTATGGCTACACCTTC
CAISGSVWGDSHSNYGYTF
>NA|TRBJ2-3|TRBV5-4|TRBD2
TGTGCCAGCAGCTTGACCCCAGTAGGGACTAGCGGGGTGGCAGATACGCAGTATTTT
CASSLTPVGTSGVADTQYF
>NA|TRBJ2-3|TRBV11-2|NA
TGTGCCAGCAGCTCGAGGGCCTCATTCGCAGATACGCAGTATTTT
CASSSRASFADTQYF
>once|TRBJ1-1|TRBV15|NA
TGTGCCACCAGCAGTGGAGACCCCGACACTGAAGCTTTCTTT
CATSSGDPDTEAFF
>once|TRBJ2-1|TRBV7-9|NA
TGTGCCAGCAGCTTATCGGCGGGAAACAATGAGCAGTTCTTC
CASSLSAGNNEQFF
>NA|TRBJ2-1|TRBV7-2|NA
TGTGCCAGCAGCCCCGGGACTCCTCCTAGGGGTGAGCAGTTCTTC
CASSPGTPPRGEQFF
>NA|TRBJ1-1|TRBV7-2|NA
TGTGCCAGCAGCTTTTACAGGGACACTGAAGCTTTCTTT
CASSFYRDTEAFF
>NA|TRBJ2-2|TRBV7-3|TRBD1
TGTGCCAGCAGCTTAACACCTCCCAGGGGGCAATCCGGGGAGCTGTTTTTT
CASSLTPPRGQSGELFF
>NA|TRBJ2-7|TRBV7-3|TRBD2
TGTGCCAGCAGCCCCGAAGGACTAGTGGCCTCCTACGAGCAGTACTTC
CASSPEGLVASYEQYF
>NA|TRBJ1-5|TRBV25-1|TRBD1
TGTGCCAGCAGTGAGGGAGGGACAGGAGATCAGCCCCAGCATTTT
CASSEGGTGDQPQHF
>NA|TRBJ2-1|TRBV6-2/TRBV6-3|TRBD2
TGTGCCAGCAGTTACCCTGGACTAGCGGGGGGGCGTCTCCCCTACAATGAGCAGTTCTTC
CASSYPGLAGGRLPYNEQFF
>NA|TRBJ2-7|TRBV4-1|NA
TGCGCCAGCAGCCAAGATCGGGCAGGGTATCGCTACGAGCAGTACTTC
CASSQDRAGYRYEQYF
>NA|TRBJ1-1|TRBV9|NA
TGTGCCAGCAGCGTAGGGGGTGCAGGGATCAGTGAAGCTTTCTTT
CASSVGGAGISEAFF
>NA|TRBJ1-2|TRBV19|TRBD1
TGTGCCAGTAGTCTTATAGACAGGGGCTATGGCTACACCTTC
CASSLIDRGYGYTF
>NA|TRBJ2-7|TRBV25-1|TRBD1
TGTGCCAGCAGTGGAGGGGACAGCTACGAGCAGTACTTC
CASSGGDSYEQYF
>NA|TRBJ1-1|TRBV7-3|NA
TGTGCCAGCAGCTCTGAGACTACAGTCCCCACTGAAGCTTTCTTT
CASSSETTVPTEAFF
>NA|TRBJ2-3|TRBV30|TRBD1
TGTGCCTGGAGTGTGTACTCAGGGGGAACAGATACGCAGTATTTT
CAWSVYSGGTDTQYF